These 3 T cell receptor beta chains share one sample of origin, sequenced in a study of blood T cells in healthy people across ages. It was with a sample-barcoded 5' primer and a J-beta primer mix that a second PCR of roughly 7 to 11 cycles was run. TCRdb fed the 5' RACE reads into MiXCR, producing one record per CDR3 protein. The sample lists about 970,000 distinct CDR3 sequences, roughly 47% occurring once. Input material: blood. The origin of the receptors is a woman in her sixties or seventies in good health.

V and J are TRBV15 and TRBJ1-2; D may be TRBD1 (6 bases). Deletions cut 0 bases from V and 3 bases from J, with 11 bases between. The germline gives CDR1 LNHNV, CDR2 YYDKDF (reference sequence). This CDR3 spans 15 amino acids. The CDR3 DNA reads TGTGCCACCAGCAGAGAGGACAAGGGGGACTATGGCTACACCTTC. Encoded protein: CATSREDKGDYGYTF.

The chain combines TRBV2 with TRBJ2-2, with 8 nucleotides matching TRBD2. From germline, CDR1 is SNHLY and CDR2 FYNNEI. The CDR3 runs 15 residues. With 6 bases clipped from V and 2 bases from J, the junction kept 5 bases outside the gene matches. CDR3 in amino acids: CASRRTSQNTGELFF. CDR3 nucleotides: TGTGCCAGCAGGCGGACTAGCCAAAACACCGGGGAGCTGTTTTTT.

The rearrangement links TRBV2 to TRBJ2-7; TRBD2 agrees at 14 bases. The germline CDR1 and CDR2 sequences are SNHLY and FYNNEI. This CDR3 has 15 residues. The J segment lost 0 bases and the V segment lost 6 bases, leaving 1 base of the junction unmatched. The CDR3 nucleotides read TGTGCCAGCAGGGGACTAGCGGGAGTCTCCTACGAGCAGTACTTC. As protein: CASRGLAGVSYEQYF.